Below, 19 T cell receptor beta chains from the same sample are listed, as sequenced in a study of control samples from healthy donors and cancer patients. Clones were sequenced by immunoSEQ multiplex PCR, and TCRdb holds only the in-frame ones, with some missing. The sample lists approximately 80,000 clones, roughly 91% occurring once. The material sequenced was blood. These receptor sequences come from a man aged 25-45 years in good health.

This chain connects TRBV19 to TRBJ1-5; D gene uncertain. V was cut by 3 bases and J by 6 bases, with 9 bases left in between. The germline V gene encodes CDR1 LNHDA and CDR2 SQIVND (reference sequence). The CDR3 covers 13 residues. The CDR3, as DNA: TGTGCCAGTAGTATTGGGGTGCGTCAGCCCCAGCATTTT. Residues: CASSIGVRQPQHF.

The V call is TRBV4-3, the J call TRBJ2-1, with TRBD1 identical over 11 bases. V gave up 3 bases and J gave up 0 bases; unmatched junction bases: 1. The CDR3 consists of 16 residues. In germline, CDR1 is LGHNA, CDR2 YSLEER. CDR3 loop: CASSHGTGGSYNEQFF. CDR3 sequence (DNA): TGCGCCAGCAGCCATGGGACAGGGGGCTCCTACAATGAGCAGTTCTTC.

V is TRBV5-1 and J is TRBJ1-2; D might be TRBD1 (5 bases). This CDR3 spans 11 amino acids. The germline CDR1 and CDR2 sequences are SGHRS and YFSETQ. V lost 9 bases and J lost 8, with 14 bases in between. The CDR3 nucleotides read TGCGCCATCGCGGGGCCGGAGGGCTACACCTTC. Amino acid sequence: CAIAGPEGYTF.

The V gene is TRBV18, the J gene TRBJ2-1, with 7 positions matching TRBD2. CDR1 and CDR2 from the germline V gene are KGHSH and LQKENI. The CDR3 is 15 amino acids. V dropped 6 bases and J dropped 4; count of bases not matched to a gene: 9. CDR3: CASSPGLAAYNEQFF. CDR3 sequence (DNA): TGTGCCAGCTCCCCCGGGCTAGCGGCTTACAATGAGCAGTTCTTC. Filled out from reference TRBV18 and TRBJ2-1, the complete variable domain reads NAGVMQNPRHLVRRRGQEARLRCSPMKGHSHVYWYRQLPEEGLKFMVYLQKENIIDESGMPKERFSAEFPKEGPSILRIQQVVRGDSAAYFCASSPGLAAYNEQFFGPGTRLTVL.

CDR3: CASSHREGTQYF. The CDR3 DNA sequence: TGTGCCAGCAGCCACAGGGAGGGTACGCAGTATTTT. This sequence joins TRBV7-3 and TRBJ2-3; tentative D call: TRBD2 (7 bases). Trimming took off 5 bases at V and 8 bases at J, with 11 bases between the two ends. Per germline, CDR1 SGHTA and CDR2 FQGTGA. CDR3 length: 12 residues.

The chain combines TRBV9 with TRBJ2-1; no firm D call. Germline V lookup: CDR1 SGDLS, CDR2 YYNGEE. This CDR3 comprises 8 residues. The V and J ends lost 6 bases and 11 bases respectively, with 3 bases between them. The chain's CDR3 is CASNQQFF. Here the CDR3 DNA reads TGTGCCAGCAACCAGCAGTTCTTC.

The V and J genes are TRBV14 and TRBJ2-1; maybe TRBD1 (6 bases). The germline CDR1 and CDR2 sequences are SGHDN and FVKESK. V gave up 2 bases and J gave up 7 bases, with 12 bases separating them. The CDR3 is 14 residues long. CDR3 protein: CASSQKNRENEQFF. In DNA, the CDR3 is TGTGCCAGCAGCCAAAAGAACAGGGAAAATGAGCAGTTCTTC.

This chain connects TRBV19 to TRBJ2-7; the match to TRBD2 covers 10 bases. CDR1 and CDR2 from the germline V gene are LNHDA and SQIVND (reference sequence). This CDR3 has 16 amino acids. The V and J ends lost 6 bases and 5 bases, in that order; junction bases with no gene match: 13. CDR3: CASRAESTSGFNEQYF. In nucleotides, the CDR3 is TGTGCCAGTAGGGCCGAATCGACTAGCGGGTTCAACGAGCAGTACTTC.

V and J are TRBV5-1 and TRBJ1-2; weak D call: TRBD1 (6 bases). Trimming shortened V by 4 bases and J by 4 bases, and 14 bases separated the two germline ends. The CDR3 extends over 14 amino acids. The germline V gene has CDR1 SGHRS and CDR2 YFSETQ. In DNA, the CDR3 is TGCGCCAGCAGCAGTACAGGGCCAACCTATGGCTACACCTTC. It is translated as CASSSTGPTYGYTF.

The chain employs TRBV6-1 and TRBJ2-7, with TRBD2 as a possible D gene (6 bases). The germline V gene encodes CDR1 MNHNS and CDR2 SASEGT. CDR3 length equals 16 residues. V lost 0 bases to trimming and J lost 5 bases, with 17 bases between them. For the CDR3, the DNA is TGTGCCAGCAGTGAAGCGCAGTTGGGGGGTAACCACGAGCAGTACTTC. Amino acid sequence: CASSEAQLGGNHEQYF.

The chain employs TRBV6-2 or TRBV6-3 and TRBJ2-5; D is unclear. CDR3 size: 13 residues. V was cut by 0 bases and J by 5 bases, with 7 bases left in between. CDR1 and CDR2 from the germline V gene are MNHEY and SVGEGT. The DNA for the CDR3 is TGTGCCAGCAGTTACTCAAATTGGGAGACCCAGTACTTC. It yields the protein CASSYSNWETQYF.

This chain connects TRBV27 to TRBJ2-3; 8 bases agree with TRBD2. The CDR3 consists of 16 residues. In germline, CDR1 is MNHEY, CDR2 SMNVEV (reference sequence). The trim removed 0 bases at V and 1 base at J, leaving 3 bases unmatched. In DNA, the CDR3 is TGTGCCAGCAGTTTATCGGGGCGGGGGGGCACAGATACGCAGTATTTT. As protein: CASSLSGRGGTDTQYF.

In nucleotides, the CDR3 is TGTGCCAGCAGGCAGGGACAGGGAGCCTACGAGCAGTACTTC. Its translation is CASRQGQGAYEQYF. This chain joins TRBV3-1 (or the pseudogene TRBV3-2) and TRBJ2-7; 9 bases map to TRBD1. Germline lookup yields CDR1 LGHDT and CDR2 YNNKEL (reference sequence). J was trimmed by 2 bases and V by 6 bases; bases with no gene match: 5. The CDR3 totals 14 residues.

This chain uses TRBV12-3 or TRBV12-4 with TRBJ2-7; D gene ambiguous. Trimming took 5 bases from V and 5 from J, leaving 10 bases between them. This CDR3 spans 12 amino acids. CDR3 coding DNA: TGTGCCAGCAGTCCAATGGTCCACGAGCAGTACTTC. Its translation is CASSPMVHEQYF.

This chain joins TRBV3-1 (or the pseudogene TRBV3-2) and TRBJ2-5, with a possible D match to TRBD2 (5 bases). The CDR3 totals 15 residues. Germline lookup yields CDR1 LGHDT and CDR2 YNNKEL (reference sequence). Trimming removed 1 base at V and 1 base at J, with 10 bases between. CDR3 bases: TGTGCCAGCAGCCAAGTAGTCCTAGCCCAAGAGACCCAGTACTTC. Its protein product is CASSQVVLAQETQYF.

The V gene is TRBV6-1, the J gene TRBJ1-6, with D possibly TRBD1 on 6 matching bases. V was clipped by 3 bases and J by 5 bases, with 14 bases between them. Per germline, CDR1 MNHNS and CDR2 SASEGT. This CDR3 region has 16 residues. CDR3: CASSDTPGAHNSPLHF. Written as DNA, the CDR3 is TGTGCCAGCAGTGACACCCCAGGGGCGCATAATTCACCCCTCCACTTT.

The CDR3 sequence is CATGSGLAADTQYF. CDR3 sequence (DNA): TGTGCCACAGGGAGCGGATTGGCCGCCGATACGCAGTATTTT. The chain joins TRBV24-1 to TRBJ2-3, with D possibly being TRBD2 (5 bases). V gave up 10 bases and J gave up 6 bases, with 19 bases separating them. The CDR3 is made up of 14 amino acids. CDR1 and CDR2 from the germline V gene are KGHDR and SFDVKD.

The V and J genes are TRBV3-1 (or the pseudogene TRBV3-2) and TRBJ2-5, with a possible D match to TRBD1 (7 bases). From germline, CDR1 is LGHDT and CDR2 YNNKEL (reference sequence). The CDR3 has 15 residues. V gave up 0 bases and J gave up 6 bases, with 14 bases separating them. The CDR3 nucleotides read TGTGCCAGCAGCCAAGAAGGAGCAGGGGGGAAGACCCAGTACTTC. This translates into CASSQEGAGGKTQYF.

The V gene is TRBV15, the J gene TRBJ1-4, with 8 bases fitting TRBD1. J lost 7 bases, V lost 5 bases, and 12 bases had no gene match. This CDR3 is built from 16 residues. The V gene's germline CDR1 is LNHNV and CDR2 YYDKDF (reference sequence). The CDR3 nucleotides read TGTGCCACCAGCCGAGGGTCAGGGGGCAGAGGTGAAAAACTGTTTTTT. Translating it yields CATSRGSGGRGEKLFF.